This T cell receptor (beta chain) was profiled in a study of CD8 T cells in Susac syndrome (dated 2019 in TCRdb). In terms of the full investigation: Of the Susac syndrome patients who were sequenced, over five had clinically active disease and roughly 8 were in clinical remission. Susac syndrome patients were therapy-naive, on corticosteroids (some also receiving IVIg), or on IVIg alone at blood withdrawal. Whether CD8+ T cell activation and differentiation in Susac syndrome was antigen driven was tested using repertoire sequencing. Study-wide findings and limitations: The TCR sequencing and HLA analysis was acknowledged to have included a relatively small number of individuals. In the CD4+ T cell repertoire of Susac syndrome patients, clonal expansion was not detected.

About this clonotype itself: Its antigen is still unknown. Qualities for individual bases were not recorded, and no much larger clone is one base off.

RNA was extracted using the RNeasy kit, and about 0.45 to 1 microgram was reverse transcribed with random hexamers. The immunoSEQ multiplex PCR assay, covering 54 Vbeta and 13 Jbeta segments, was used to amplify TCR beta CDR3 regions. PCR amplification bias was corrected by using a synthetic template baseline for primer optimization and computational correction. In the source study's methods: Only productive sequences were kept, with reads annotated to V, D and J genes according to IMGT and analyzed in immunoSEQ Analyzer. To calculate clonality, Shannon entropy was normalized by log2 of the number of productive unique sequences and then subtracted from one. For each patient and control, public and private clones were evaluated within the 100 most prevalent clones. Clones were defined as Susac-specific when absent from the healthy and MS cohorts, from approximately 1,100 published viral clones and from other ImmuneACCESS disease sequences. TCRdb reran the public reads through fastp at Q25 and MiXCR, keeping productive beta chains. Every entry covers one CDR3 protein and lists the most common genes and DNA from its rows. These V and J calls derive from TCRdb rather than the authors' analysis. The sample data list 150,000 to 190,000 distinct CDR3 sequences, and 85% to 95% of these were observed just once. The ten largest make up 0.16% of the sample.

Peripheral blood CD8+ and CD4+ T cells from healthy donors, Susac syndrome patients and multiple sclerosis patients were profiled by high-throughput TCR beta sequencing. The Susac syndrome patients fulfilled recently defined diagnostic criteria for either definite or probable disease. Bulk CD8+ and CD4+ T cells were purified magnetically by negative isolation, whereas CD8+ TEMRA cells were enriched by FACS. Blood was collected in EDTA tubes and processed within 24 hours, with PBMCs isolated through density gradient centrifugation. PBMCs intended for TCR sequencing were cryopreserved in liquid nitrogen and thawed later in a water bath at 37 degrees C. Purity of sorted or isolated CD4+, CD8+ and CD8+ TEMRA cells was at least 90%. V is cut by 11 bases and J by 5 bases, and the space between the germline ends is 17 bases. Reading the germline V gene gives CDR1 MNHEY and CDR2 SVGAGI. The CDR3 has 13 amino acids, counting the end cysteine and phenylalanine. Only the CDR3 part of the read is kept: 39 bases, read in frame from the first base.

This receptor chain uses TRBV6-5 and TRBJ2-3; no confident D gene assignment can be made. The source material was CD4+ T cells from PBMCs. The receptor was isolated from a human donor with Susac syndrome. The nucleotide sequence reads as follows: TGTGCCGCGCGAGTTAGCATTGGAGATACGCAGTATTTT. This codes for CAARVSIGDTQYF.